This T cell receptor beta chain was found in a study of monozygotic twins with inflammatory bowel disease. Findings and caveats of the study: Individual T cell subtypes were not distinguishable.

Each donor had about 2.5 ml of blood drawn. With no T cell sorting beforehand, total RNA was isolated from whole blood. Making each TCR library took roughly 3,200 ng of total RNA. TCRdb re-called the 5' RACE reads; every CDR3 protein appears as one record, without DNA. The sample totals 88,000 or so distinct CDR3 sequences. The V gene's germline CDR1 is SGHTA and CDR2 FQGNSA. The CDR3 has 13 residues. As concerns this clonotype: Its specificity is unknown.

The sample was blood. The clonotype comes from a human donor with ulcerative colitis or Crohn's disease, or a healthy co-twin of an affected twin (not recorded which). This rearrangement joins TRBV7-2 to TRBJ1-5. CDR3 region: CASSLMRDQPQHF.